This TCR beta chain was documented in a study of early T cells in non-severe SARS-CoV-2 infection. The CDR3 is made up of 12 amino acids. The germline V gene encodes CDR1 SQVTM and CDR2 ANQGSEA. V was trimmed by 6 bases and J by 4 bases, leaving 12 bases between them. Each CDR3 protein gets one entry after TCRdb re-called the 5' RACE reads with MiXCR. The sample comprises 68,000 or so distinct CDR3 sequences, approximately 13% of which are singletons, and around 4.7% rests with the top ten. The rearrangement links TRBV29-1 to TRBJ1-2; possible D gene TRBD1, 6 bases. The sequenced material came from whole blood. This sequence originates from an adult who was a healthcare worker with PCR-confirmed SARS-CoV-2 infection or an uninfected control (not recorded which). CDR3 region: CSVPQGFYGYTF. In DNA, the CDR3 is TGCAGCGTGCCACAGGGATTCTATGGCTACACCTTC. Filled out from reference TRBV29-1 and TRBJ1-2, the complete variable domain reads SAVISQKPSRDICQRGTSLTIQCQVDSQVTMMFWYRQQPGQSLTLIATANQGSEATYESGFVIDKFPISRPNLTFSTLTVSNMSPEDSSIYLCSVPQGFYGYTFGSGTRLTVV.